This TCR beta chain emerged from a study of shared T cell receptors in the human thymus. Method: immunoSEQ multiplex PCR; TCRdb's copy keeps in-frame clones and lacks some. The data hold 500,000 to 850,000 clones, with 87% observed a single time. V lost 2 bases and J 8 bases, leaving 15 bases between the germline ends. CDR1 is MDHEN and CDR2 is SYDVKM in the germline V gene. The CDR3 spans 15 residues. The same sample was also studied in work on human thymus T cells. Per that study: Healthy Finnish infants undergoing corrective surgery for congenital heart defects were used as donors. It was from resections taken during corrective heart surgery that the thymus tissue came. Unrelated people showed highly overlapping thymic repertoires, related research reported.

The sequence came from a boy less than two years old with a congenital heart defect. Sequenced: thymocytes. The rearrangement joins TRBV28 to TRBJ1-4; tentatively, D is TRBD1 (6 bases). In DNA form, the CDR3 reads TGTGCCAGCAGTTTACGGCCAGGGGTGCGAGAAAAACTGTTTTTT. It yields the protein CASSLRPGVREKLFF. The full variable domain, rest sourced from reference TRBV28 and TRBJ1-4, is DVKVTQSSRYLVKRTGEKVFLECVQDMDHENMFWYRQDPGLGLRLIYFSYDVKMKEKGDIPEGYSVSREKKERFSLILESASTNQTSMYLCASSLRPGVREKLFFGSGTQLSVL.